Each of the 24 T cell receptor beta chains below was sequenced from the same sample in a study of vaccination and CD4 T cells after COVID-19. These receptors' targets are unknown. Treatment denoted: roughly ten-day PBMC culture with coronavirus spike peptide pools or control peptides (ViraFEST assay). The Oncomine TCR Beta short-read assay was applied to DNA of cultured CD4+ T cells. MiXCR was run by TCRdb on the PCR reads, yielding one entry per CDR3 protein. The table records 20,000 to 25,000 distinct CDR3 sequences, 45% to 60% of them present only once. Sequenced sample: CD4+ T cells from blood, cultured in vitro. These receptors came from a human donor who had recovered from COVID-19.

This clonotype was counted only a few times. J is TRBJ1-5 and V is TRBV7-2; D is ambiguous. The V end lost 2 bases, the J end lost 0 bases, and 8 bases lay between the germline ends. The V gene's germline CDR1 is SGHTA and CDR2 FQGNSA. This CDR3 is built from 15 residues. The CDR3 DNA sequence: TGTGCCAGCAGCTTACAGGCTCATAGCAATCAGCCCCAGCATTTT. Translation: CASSLQAHSNQPQHF.

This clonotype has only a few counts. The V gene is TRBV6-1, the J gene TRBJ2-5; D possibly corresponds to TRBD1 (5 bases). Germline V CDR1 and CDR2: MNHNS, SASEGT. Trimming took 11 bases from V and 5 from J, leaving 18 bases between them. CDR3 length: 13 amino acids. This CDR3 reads CAVAREFGETQYF. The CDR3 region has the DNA TGTGCCGTAGCCAGGGAATTCGGCGAGACCCAGTACTTC.

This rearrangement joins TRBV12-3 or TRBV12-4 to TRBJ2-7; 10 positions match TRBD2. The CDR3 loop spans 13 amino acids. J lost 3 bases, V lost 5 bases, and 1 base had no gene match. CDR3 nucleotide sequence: TGTGCCAGCAGTCCTAGCGGGAGCTACGAGCAGTACTTC. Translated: CASSPSGSYEQYF.

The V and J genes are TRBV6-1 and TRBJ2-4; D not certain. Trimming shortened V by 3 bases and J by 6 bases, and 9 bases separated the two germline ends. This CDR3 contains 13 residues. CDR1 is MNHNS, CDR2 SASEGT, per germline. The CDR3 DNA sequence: TGTGCCAGCAGTGACCCCGCTACAAACATTCAGTACTTC. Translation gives CASSDPATNIQYF.

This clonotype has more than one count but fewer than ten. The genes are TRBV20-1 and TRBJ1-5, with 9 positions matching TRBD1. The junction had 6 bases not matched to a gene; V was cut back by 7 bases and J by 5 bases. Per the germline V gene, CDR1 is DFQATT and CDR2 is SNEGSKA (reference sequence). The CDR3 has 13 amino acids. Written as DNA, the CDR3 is TGCAGTGGGGACAGGGTCCCTGATCAGCCCCAGCATTTT. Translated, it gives CSGDRVPDQPQHF.

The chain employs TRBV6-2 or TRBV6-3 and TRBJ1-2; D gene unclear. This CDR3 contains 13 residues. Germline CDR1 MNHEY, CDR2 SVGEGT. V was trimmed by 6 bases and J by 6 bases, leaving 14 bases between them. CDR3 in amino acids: CASRDTVLHGYTF. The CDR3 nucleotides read TGTGCCAGCAGGGATACAGTTCTTCATGGCTACACCTTC.

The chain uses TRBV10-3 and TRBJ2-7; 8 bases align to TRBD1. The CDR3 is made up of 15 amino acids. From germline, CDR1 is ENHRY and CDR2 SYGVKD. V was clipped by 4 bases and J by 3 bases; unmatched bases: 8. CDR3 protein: CAISAPGQGYYEQYF. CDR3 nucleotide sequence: TGTGCCATCAGTGCCCCCGGACAGGGTTACTACGAGCAGTACTTC.

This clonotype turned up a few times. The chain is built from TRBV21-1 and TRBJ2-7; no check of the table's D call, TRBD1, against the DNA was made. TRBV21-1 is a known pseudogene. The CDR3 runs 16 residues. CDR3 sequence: CASSQPPSPRAYEQYF. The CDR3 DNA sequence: TGTGCCAGCAGCCAGCCCCCTAGCCCGAGGGCCTACGAGCAGTACTTC.

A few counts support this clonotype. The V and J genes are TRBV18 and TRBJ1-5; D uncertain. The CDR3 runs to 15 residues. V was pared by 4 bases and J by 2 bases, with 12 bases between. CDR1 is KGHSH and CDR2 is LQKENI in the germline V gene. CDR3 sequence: CASSRRTSGNQPQHF. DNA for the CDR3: TGTGCCAGCTCACGACGGACGTCCGGCAATCAGCCCCAGCATTTT.

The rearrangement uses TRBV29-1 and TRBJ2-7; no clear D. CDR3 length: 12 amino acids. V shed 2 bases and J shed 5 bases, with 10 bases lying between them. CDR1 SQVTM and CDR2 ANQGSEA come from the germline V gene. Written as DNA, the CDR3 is TGCAGCGTTGAAAGGTTTGAGGACGAGCAGTACTTC. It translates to CSVERFEDEQYF.

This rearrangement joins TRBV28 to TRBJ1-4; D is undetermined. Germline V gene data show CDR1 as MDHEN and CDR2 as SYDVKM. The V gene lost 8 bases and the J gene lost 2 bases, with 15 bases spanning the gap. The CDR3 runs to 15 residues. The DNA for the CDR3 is TGTGCCAGCTGGGCGGGCGGTGGCACTAATGAAAAACTGTTTTTT. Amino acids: CASWAGGGTNEKLFF. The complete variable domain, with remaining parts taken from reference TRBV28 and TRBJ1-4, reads DVKVTQSSRYLVKRTGEKVFLECVQDMDHENMFWYRQDPGLGLRLIYFSYDVKMKEKGDIPEGYSVSREKKERFSLILESASTNQTSMYLCASWAGGGTNEKLFFGSGTQLSVL.

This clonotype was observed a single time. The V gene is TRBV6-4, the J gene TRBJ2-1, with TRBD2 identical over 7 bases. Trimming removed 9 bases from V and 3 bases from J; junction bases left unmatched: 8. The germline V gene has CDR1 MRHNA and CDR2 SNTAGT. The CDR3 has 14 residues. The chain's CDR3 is CASSLAAGYNEQFF. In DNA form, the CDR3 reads TGTGCCAGTAGTCTAGCGGCCGGCTACAATGAGCAGTTCTTC.

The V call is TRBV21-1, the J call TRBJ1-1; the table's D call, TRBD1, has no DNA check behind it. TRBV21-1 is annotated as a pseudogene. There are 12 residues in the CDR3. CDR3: CASSKAPGDAFF. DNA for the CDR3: TGTGCCAGCAGCAAGGCCCCCGGCGATGCTTTCTTT.

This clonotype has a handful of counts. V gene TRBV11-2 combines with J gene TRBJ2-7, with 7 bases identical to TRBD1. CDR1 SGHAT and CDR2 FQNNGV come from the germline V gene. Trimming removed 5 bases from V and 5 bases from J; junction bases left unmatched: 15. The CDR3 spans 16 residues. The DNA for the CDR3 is TGTGCCAGCAGCCACACACCGGGACAGTTCCAGGACGAGCAGTACTTC. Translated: CASSHTPGQFQDEQYF.

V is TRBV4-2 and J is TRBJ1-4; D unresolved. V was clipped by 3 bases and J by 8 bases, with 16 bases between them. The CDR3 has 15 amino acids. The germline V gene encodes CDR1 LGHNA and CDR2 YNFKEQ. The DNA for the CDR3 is TGTGCCAGCAGCCAGGGTCTACAAACTTACGAAAAACTGTTTTTT. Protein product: CASSQGLQTYEKLFF.

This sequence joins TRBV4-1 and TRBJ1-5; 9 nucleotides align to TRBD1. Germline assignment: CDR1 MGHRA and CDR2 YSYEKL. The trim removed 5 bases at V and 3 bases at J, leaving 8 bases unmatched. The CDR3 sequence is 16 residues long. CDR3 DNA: TGCGCCAGCAGCTTAACCGGGACAGGGTTCAATCAGCCCCAGCATTTT. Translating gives CASSLTGTGFNQPQHF.

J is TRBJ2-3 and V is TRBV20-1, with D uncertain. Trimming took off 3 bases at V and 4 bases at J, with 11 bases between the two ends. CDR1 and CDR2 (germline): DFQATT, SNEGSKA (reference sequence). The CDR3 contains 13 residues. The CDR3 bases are TGCAGTGCTAGTGGGCTAGTGGCAGATACGCAGTATTTT. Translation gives CSASGLVADTQYF.

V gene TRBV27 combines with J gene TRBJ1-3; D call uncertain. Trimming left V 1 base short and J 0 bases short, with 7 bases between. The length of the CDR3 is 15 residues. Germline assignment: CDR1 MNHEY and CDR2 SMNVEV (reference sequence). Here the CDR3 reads CASSLYGFSGNTIYF. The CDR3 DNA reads TGTGCCAGCAGTTTATACGGGTTCTCTGGAAACACCATATATTTT.

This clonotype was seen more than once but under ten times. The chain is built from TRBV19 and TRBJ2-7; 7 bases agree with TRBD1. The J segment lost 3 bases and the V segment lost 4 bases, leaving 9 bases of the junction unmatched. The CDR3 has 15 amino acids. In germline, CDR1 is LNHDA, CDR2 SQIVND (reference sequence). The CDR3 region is CASSRRDRNDYEQYF. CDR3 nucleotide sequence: TGTGCCAGTAGTAGAAGGGACAGAAACGACTACGAGCAGTACTTC.

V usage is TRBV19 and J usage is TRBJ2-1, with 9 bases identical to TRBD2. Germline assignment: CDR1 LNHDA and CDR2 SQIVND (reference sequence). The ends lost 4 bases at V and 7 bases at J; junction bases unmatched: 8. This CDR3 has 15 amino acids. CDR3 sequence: CASSKGPSGRNEQFF. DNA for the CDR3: TGTGCCAGTAGTAAAGGACCCAGCGGGAGGAATGAGCAGTTCTTC.

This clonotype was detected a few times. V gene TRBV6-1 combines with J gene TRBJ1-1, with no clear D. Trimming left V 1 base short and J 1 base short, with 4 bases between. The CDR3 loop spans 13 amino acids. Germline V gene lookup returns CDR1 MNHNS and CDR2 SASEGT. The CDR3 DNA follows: TGTGCCAGCAGTGAAGACAGGAACACTGAAGCTTTCTTT. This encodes CASSEDRNTEAFF.

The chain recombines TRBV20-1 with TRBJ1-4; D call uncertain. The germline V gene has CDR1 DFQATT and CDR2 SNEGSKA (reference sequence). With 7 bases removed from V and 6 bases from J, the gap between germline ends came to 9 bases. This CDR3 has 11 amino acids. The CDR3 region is CSGMDHEKLFF. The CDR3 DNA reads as TGCAGTGGGATGGATCATGAAAAACTGTTTTTT.

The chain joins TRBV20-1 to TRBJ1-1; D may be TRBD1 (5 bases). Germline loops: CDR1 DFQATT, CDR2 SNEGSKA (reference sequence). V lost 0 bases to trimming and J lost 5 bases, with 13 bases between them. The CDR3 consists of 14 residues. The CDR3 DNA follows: TGCAGTGCTAGAGATCGGGGGGAATGGACTGAAGCTTTCTTT. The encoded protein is CSARDRGEWTEAFF.

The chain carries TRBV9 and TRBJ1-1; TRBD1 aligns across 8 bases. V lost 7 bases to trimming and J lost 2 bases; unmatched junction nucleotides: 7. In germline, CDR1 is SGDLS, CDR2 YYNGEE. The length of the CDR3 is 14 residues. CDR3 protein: CASGQGPSNTEAFF. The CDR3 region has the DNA TGTGCCAGCGGACAGGGACCCTCAAACACTGAAGCTTTCTTT.